The clone carrying this T cell receptor beta chain was observed once. The data were taken from a study of blood T cell repertoires in COVID-19. Across the whole study: The United States, Italy and Spain were the sources of the acute and convalescent COVID-19 samples. The cDNA or gDNA used as material had been derived from T cells, B-cell-depleted T cells, or PBMCs.

Authors' methods: Reference gene primer amplification gave estimated nucleated cell counts. Produced via immunoSEQ multiplex PCR; TCRdb's table is partial and in-frame only. V, J and clone size reflect that table, while D and trimming were determined from the DNA. This table holds around 310,000 clones, roughly 86% found once. The germline V gene has CDR1 MNHEY and CDR2 SVGAGI. Trimming cost V 7 bases and J 5 bases, with 17 bases left between them. The CDR3 has 15 amino acids. The sample was PBMCs or T cells enriched from blood (not recorded which). V is TRBV6-5 and J is TRBJ2-2; possibly TRBD2 for D (7 bases). The clonotype originates from a woman in her 30s who had recovered from COVID-19. CDR3 sequence: CASTTGGQHTGELFF. In nucleotides, the CDR3 is TGTGCCAGCACTACGGGGGGCCAGCATACCGGGGAGCTGTTTTTT.